What follows describes a single T cell receptor (beta chain). Per the original methods: Nucleated cell counts were estimated from reference gene primer amplification. Sequenced by immunoSEQ multiplex PCR; TCRdb stores in-frame clones only, minus some. Clone size and the V and J calls come from that table; the DNA yielded D and trimming. The sample contains around 230,000 clones, 70% to 90% of which appear only once. The data stem from a study of blood T cell repertoires in COVID-19. Looking at the study overall: From the United States, Italy and Spain came samples of acute and convalescent COVID-19.

Germline V gene lookup returns CDR1 SGHAT and CDR2 FQNNGV. V lost 5 bases and J lost 5, with 16 bases in between. The CDR3 contains 15 residues. This TCR came from a man aged 30 to 39 who had recovered from COVID-19. Sample: peripheral blood. The chain is built from TRBV11-2 and TRBJ2-1, with D hard to call. The CDR3 bases are TGTGCCAGCAGCGCAGGATTTTCTAACCACAATGAGCAGTTCTTC. It translates to CASSAGFSNHNEQFF.